The clone carrying this T cell receptor (beta chain) was recorded many times. This specimen comes from a study of HIV-infected patients and healthy controls. From the 5' RACE reads, TCRdb called clonotypes with MiXCR, one entry per CDR3 protein. This table holds 60,000 to 70,000 distinct CDR3 sequences, about 19% found once. Germline loops: CDR1 SEHNR, CDR2 FQNEAQ (reference sequence). CDR3 length: 12 residues. The V and J ends lost 5 bases and 7 bases respectively, with 9 bases between them. This receptor was obtained from a human donor in good health. The V and J genes are TRBV7-9 and TRBJ2-1; D call uncertain. The material sequenced was CD4+ T cells from blood. CDR3 coding DNA: TGTGCCAGCAGCCCCTTGAGAAATGAGCAGTTCTTC. Residues: CASSPLRNEQFF.